Below, 9 T cell receptor beta chains from the same sample are listed, as sequenced in a study of T-cell reconstitution after alpha-beta-depleted transplantation in children. A library of TCRbeta sequences, prepared with unique molecular identifiers, was generated. TCRdb passed the PCR reads through MiXCR, listing each CDR3 protein once. The sample lists 480,000 or so distinct CDR3 sequences, approximately 10% occurring once. The sample was PBMCs, taken before TCRalphabeta/CD19-depleted stem cell transplant. The receptors derive from a child aged 2 to 15 with inherited bone marrow failure, due to receive a stem cell transplant.

In its sample, this clonotype was seen many times. The chain carries TRBV9 and TRBJ2-7, with 12 nucleotides matching TRBD2. After removal of 3 bases from V and 1 base from J, the junction contained 5 bases not matched to a gene. Germline CDR1 is SGDLS and CDR2 is YYNGEE. The CDR3 extends over 16 amino acids. The CDR3 sequence is CASSAAGTSGSYEQYF. CDR3 bases: TGTGCCAGCAGCGCGGCCGGGACTAGCGGGTCCTACGAGCAGTACTTC.

The sample holds a few counts of this clonotype. The J gene is TRBJ2-7, the V gene TRBV20-1; a weak D match, TRBD1 (6 bases). V lost 6 bases and J 5 bases, leaving 23 bases between the germline ends. The CDR3 sequence is 15 residues long. Looked up from germline, CDR1 is DFQATT and CDR2 is SNEGSKA (reference sequence). CDR3 nucleotide sequence: TGCAGTGCCTCCCGTTACGAGGGGGAGTACCACGAGCAGTACTTC. Translated: CSASRYEGEYHEQYF.

In this sample, this clonotype turned up a few times. The V and J genes are TRBV24-1 and TRBJ2-1, with 11 bases aligning to TRBD1. This CDR3 spans 15 amino acids. The V gene end was trimmed by 4 bases and the J gene end by 10 bases; junction bases not matched to a gene: 8. Germline values: CDR1 KGHDR, CDR2 SFDVKD. CDR3 nucleotide sequence: TGTGCCACCAGTGACTCGAGGACAGGGGGCATCGAGCAGTTCTTC. It is translated as CATSDSRTGGIEQFF.

This clonotype was counted many times. The chain has TRBV10-3 and TRBJ2-1, with 9 positions matching TRBD2. The germline V gene has CDR1 ENHRY and CDR2 SYGVKD. The CDR3 runs 15 residues. Trimming at V came to 5 bases and at J to 5 bases, leaving 7 bases not matched to a gene. CDR3 bases: TGTGCCATCAGTCACGCGGGAGGGCCTGACAATGAGCAGTTCTTC. It encodes CAISHAGGPDNEQFF.

This clonotype was found many times. The chain carries TRBV7-2 and TRBJ2-5, with D possibly being TRBD2 (7 bases). Trimming took 6 bases from V and 3 from J, leaving 17 bases between them. The CDR3 length is 15 residues. From germline, CDR1 is SGHTA and CDR2 FQGNSA. CDR3 nucleotides: TGTGCCAGCAGGGAAGGGGGGGAGAGGGAAGAGACCCAGTACTTC. It specifies CASREGGEREETQYF.

This clonotype showed up many times. The chain uses TRBV20-1 and TRBJ1-2, with 8 positions matching TRBD1. Germline-derived CDR1 and CDR2 are DFQATT and SNEGSKA (reference sequence). The trim removed 0 bases at V and 3 bases at J, leaving 6 bases unmatched. The CDR3 consists of 15 residues. The CDR3 protein is CSARDPDRDYYGYTF. For the CDR3, the DNA is TGCAGTGCTAGAGACCCGGACAGGGACTACTATGGCTACACCTTC.

This clonotype has only a few counts. The gene calls are TRBV7-9 and TRBJ2-7; D uncertain. The CDR3 has 12 amino acids. CDR1 is SEHNR, CDR2 FQNEAQ, per germline (reference sequence). V lost 3 bases to trimming and J lost 7 bases, with 10 bases between them. This CDR3 reads CASSFRQGEQYF. CDR3 DNA sequence: TGTGCCAGCAGCTTCAGGCAAGGGGAGCAGTACTTC.

This clonotype came up many times. V and J are TRBV6-1 and TRBJ2-1; 14 bases are shared with TRBD2. There are 14 residues in the CDR3. J was trimmed by 8 bases and V by 6 bases; bases with no gene match: 3. CDR1 MNHNS and CDR2 SASEGT come from the germline V gene. Written as DNA, the CDR3 is TGTGCCAGCAGGGGACTAGCGGGAGCGGATGAGCAGTTCTTC. As protein: CASRGLAGADEQFF.

V is TRBV28 and J is TRBJ2-7, with TRBD1 identical over 8 bases. The trim removed 5 bases at V and 2 bases at J, leaving 5 bases unmatched. The CDR3 runs 14 residues. Germline V CDR1 and CDR2: MDHEN, SYDVKM. The CDR3 sequence is CASSRQGNPYEQYF. The DNA for the CDR3 is TGTGCCAGCAGTAGACAGGGGAACCCCTACGAGCAGTACTTC.